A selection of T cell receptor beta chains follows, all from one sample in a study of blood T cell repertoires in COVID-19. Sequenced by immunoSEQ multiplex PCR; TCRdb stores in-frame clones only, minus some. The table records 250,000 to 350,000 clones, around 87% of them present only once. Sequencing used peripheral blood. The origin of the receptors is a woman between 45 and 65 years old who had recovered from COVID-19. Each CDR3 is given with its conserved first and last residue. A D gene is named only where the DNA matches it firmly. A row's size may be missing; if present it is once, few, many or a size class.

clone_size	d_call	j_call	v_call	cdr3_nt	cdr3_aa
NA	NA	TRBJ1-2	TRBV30	TGTGCCTGGAGCGAGGGGGTGCCAAGCGGCTACACCTTC	CAWSEGVPSGYTF
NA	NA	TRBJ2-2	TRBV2	TGTGCCAGCGGCTTAGACTCGACCTGGAACACCGGGGAGCTGTTTTTT	CASGLDSTWNTGELFF
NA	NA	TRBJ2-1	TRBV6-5	TGTGCCAGCAGTTACGGCCCGGAGCAGTTCTTC	CASSYGPEQFF
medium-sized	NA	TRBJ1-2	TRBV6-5	TGTGCCAGCAAGGGGGCTAACTATGGCTACACCTTC	CASKGANYGYTF
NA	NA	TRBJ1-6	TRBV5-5	TGTGCCAGCAGCTCTACAGGGTTAACTTCACCCCTCCACTTT	CASSSTGLTSPLHF
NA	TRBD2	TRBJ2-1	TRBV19	TGTGCCAGTAGCGGGACTAGTTTTCGAAGCTCCTACAATGAGCAGTTCTTC	CASSGTSFRSSYNEQFF
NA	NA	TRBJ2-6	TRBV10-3	TGTGCCATCAGACCGGTCTCTGGGGCCAACGTCCTGACTTTC	CAIRPVSGANVLTF
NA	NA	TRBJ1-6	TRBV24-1	TGTGCCACCAGTGACGGCGGGCTGCGAAATTCACCCCTCCACTTT	CATSDGGLRNSPLHF
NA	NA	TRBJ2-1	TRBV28	TGTGCCAGCACTTACGCACAGGGAAAGGATGAGCAGTTCTTC	CASTYAQGKDEQFF
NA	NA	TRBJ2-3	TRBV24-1	TGTGCCACCAGTGGACAGGGCACAGATACGCAGTATTTT	CATSGQGTDTQYF
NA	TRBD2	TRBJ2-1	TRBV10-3	TGTGCCATCAGCAATAGCGGGAGCTCCTTCAACAATGAGCAGTTCTTC	CAISNSGSSFNNEQFF
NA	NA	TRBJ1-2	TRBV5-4	TGTGCCAGCAGCCCACGGGAGTCCTATGGCTACACCTTC	CASSPRESYGYTF
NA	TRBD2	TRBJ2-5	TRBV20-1	TGCAGTGCTAGTGGGCGGGAGATTTTAGCAGAGACCCAGTACTTC	CSASGREILAETQYF
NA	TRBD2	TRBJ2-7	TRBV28	TGTGCCAGCAGTCCTTACGGGACTAGCGGGAGCTACGAGCAGTACTTC	CASSPYGTSGSYEQYF
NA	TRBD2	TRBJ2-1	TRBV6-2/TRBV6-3	TGTGCCAGCAGTTACGTTGGGCGGGAGTACGTCCACAATGAGCAGTTCTTC	CASSYVGREYVHNEQFF
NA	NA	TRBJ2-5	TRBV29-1	TGCAGCGTTGGGACAGACAAACAAGAGACCCAGTACTTC	CSVGTDKQETQYF
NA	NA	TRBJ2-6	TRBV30	TGTGCCTGGAGTTTTGCAGGGGATGGGGCCAACGTCCTGACTTTC	CAWSFAGDGANVLTF
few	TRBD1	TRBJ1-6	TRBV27	TGTGCCAGCAGTAGACGACAGGGAACCTATAATTCACCCCTCCACTTT	CASSRRQGTYNSPLHF
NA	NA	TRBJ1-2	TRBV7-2	TGTGCCAGCAGCCCCGGGTCAACTCGGGGCTACACCTTC	CASSPGSTRGYTF
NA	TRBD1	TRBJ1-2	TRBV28	TGTGCCAGCAGTTTTGTACAGGGGCCTAACGGCTACACCTTC	CASSFVQGPNGYTF
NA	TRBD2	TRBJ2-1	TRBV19	TGTGCCAGTAGCCCGGGACTAGCGGGAGGATACAATGAGCAGTTCTTC	CASSPGLAGGYNEQFF
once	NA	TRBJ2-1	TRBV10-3	TGTGCCATCTGTCCGACATTGTGGGATGAGCAGTTCTTC	CAICPTLWDEQFF
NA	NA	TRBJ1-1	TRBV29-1	TGCAGCGTTGATCGGGGGTCTGAAGCTTTCTTT	CSVDRGSEAFF
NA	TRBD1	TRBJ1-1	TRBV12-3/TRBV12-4	TGTGCCAGCGGCAGGGGGACTCATTCTGAAGCTTTCTTT	CASGRGTHSEAFF
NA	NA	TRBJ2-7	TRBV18	TGTGCCAGCTCACCAGGCCCCAGGTTTCTTGGCTCCTACGAGCAGTACTTC	CASSPGPRFLGSYEQYF